The present entry profiles one TCR beta chain with its context. The antigen remains undetermined. The CDR3 is 14 residues long. Trimming took off 6 bases at V and 2 bases at J, with 14 bases between the two ends. CDR1 and CDR2 from the germline V gene are SQVTM and ANQGSEA. The authors ran the assay at deep level. Authors' methods: ImmunoSEQ supplied junction-only sequences lacking quality scores, so filtering was different. Data came from immunoSEQ multiplex PCR; TCRdb stores just in-frame clones and leaves some out. That table furnishes V, J and clone size, whereas the DNA furnished D and trimming. The sample has roughly 1,600,000 clones; 98% to 99% are singletons. These data belong to a study of shared clonotypes between healthy human individuals. Study conclusions and caveats: A reduction in generation probabilities was seen for non-shared clonotypes relative to those shared by all four donors.

This clonotype was obtained from a man in his thirties or forties in good health. The specimen sequenced was naive CD4+ T cells sorted from blood. Subset here: CD45RA+ positively selected. This chain connects TRBV29-1 to TRBJ2-1; D tentatively fits TRBD1 or TRBD2 (6 bases each). The DNA for the CDR3 is TGCAGCGTAGTCAGGGGAGGTACCTACAATGAGCAGTTCTTC. Residues: CSVVRGGTYNEQFF.